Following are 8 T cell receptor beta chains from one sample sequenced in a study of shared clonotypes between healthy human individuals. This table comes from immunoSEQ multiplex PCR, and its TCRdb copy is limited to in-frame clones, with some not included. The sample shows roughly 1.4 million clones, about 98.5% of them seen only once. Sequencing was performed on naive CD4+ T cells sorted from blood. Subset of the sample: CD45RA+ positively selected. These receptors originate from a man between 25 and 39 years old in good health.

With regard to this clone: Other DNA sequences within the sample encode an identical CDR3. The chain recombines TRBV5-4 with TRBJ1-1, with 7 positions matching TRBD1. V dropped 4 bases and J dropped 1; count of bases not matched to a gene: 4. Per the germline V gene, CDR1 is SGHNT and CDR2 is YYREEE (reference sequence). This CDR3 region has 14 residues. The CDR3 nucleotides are TGTGCCAGCAGCCGACAGGGCTCGAACACTGAAGCTTTCTTT. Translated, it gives CASSRQGSNTEAFF.

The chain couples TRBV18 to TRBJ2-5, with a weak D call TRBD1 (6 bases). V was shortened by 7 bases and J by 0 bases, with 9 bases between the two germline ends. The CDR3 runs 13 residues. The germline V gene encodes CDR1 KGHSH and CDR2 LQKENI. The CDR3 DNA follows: TGTGCCAGCTTACGGACAGACCAAGAGACCCAGTACTTC. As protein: CASLRTDQETQYF.

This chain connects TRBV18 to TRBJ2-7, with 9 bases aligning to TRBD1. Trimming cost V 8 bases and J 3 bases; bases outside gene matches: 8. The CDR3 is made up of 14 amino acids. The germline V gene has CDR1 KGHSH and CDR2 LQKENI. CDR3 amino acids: CASTRGQGLYEQYF. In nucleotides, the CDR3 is TGTGCCAGCACTCGGGGACAGGGTCTCTACGAGCAGTACTTC.

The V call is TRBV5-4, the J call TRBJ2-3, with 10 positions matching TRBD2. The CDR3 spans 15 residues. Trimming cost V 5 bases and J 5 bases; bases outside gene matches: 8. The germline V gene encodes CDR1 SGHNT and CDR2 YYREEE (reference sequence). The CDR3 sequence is CASRRAGGPVDTQYF. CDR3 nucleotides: TGTGCCAGCAGAAGAGCGGGAGGGCCGGTAGATACGCAGTATTTT.

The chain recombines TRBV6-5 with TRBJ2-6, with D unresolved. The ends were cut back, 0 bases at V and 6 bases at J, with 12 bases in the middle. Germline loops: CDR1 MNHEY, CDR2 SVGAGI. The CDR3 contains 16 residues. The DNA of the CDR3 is TGTGCCAGCAGTTACTCGACGGGTAATGTGGCCAACGTCCTGACTTTC. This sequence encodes CASSYSTGNVANVLTF.

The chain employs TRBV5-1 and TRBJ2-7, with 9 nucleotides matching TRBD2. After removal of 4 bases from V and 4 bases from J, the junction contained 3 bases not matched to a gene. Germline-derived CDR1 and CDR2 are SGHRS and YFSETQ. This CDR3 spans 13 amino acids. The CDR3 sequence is CASSGLAKYEQYF. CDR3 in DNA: TGCGCCAGCAGCGGACTAGCGAAGTACGAGCAGTACTTC.

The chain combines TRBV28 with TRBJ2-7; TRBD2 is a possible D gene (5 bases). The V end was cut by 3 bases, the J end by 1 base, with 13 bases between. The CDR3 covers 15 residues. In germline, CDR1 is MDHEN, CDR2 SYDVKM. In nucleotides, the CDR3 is TGTGCCAGCAGTTTCTTTGGACTTGCTTCCTACGAGCAGTACTTC. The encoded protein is CASSFFGLASYEQYF.

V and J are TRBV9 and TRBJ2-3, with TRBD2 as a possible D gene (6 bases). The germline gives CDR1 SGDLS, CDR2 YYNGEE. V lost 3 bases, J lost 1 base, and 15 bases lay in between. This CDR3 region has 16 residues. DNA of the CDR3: TGTGCCAGCAGCGGGGTTTGGGGCGGGGGCACAGATACGCAGTATTTT. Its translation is CASSGVWGGGTDTQYF. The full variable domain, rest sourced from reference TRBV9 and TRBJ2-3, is DSGVTQTPKHLITATGQRVTLRCSPRSGDLSVYWYQQSLDQGLQFLIQYYNGEERAKGNILERFSAQQFPDLHSELNLSSLELGDSALYFCASSGVWGGGTDTQYFGPGTRLTVL.